This T cell receptor (beta chain) stems from a study of metastatic and nonmetastatic thyroid tumors. No treatment had been given to any patient before thyroid surgery. With MiXCR, TCRdb called clones anew from the PCR reads. The sample has about 82,000 clones; about an eighth are singletons. Broader study findings: Relative to benign nodules, malignant thyroid tumors were reportedly characterized by significantly elevated TCR beta diversity in blood and tumor.

This clone has just one count. Its antigen is undetermined. This CDR3 is 14 amino acids long. The V gene's germline CDR1 is SGHDN and CDR2 FVKESK. V lost 4 bases to trimming and J lost 1 base, with 10 bases between them. The chain combines TRBV14 with TRBJ1-2; D is possibly TRBD1 (6 bases). What was sequenced was tumor tissue. The source is a female donor with papillary thyroid cancer or a benign thyroid nodule (not recorded which). Some clones in this sample may be carry-over from other donors' samples. CDR3 region: CASSPTGINYGYTF. CDR3 nucleotides: TGTGCCAGCAGCCCGACAGGAATTAACTATGGCTACACCTTC.